Listed below are T cell receptor beta chains from one sample, sequenced in a study of blood T cells in healthy people across ages. From the 5' RACE reads, TCRdb called clonotypes with MiXCR, one entry per CDR3 protein. The table shows 550,000 to 650,000 distinct CDR3 sequences, with roughly a quarter occurring only once. These data were likewise used in another study, on T cells of mothers and their children.

The source material was blood. These receptors originate from a boy aged 2 to 10 in good health. The CDR3 runs from the conserved cysteine through the conserved F or W. D genes are given only for firm matches. The listing skips clone size in some rows; elsewhere it reads once, few, many or a size class.

len: 15; v_gene: TRBV11-2; j_gene: TRBJ2-2; d_gene: TRBD1; abundance: NA; CDR3aa: CASNLKGARTGELFF; CDR3nt: TGTGCCAGCAACTTAAAGGGGGCGCGGACCGGGGAGCTGTTTTTT
len: 14; v_gene: TRBV3-1; j_gene: TRBJ2-5; d_gene: NA; abundance: NA; CDR3aa: CASSQDWDLGTQYF; CDR3nt: TGTGCCAGCAGCCAAGATTGGGATTTGGGGACCCAGTACTTC
len: 13; v_gene: TRBV24-1; j_gene: TRBJ1-1; d_gene: NA; abundance: NA; CDR3aa: CACPSRVVPEAFF; CDR3nt: TGTGCCTGCCCTTCCCGGGTAGTTCCTGAAGCTTTCTTT
len: 17; v_gene: TRBV7-9; j_gene: TRBJ2-1; d_gene: TRBD2; abundance: NA; CDR3aa: CASSLVRASGIYNEQFF; CDR3nt: TGTGCCAGCAGCTTAGTAAGAGCTAGCGGGATTTACAATGAGCAGTTCTTC
len: 13; v_gene: TRBV11-2; j_gene: TRBJ2-1; d_gene: NA; abundance: NA; CDR3aa: CASSSGPRDEQFF; CDR3nt: TGTGCCAGCAGCTCGGGGCCACGGGATGAGCAGTTCTTC
len: 15; v_gene: TRBV6-5; j_gene: TRBJ2-3; d_gene: TRBD1; abundance: few; CDR3aa: CASRPGQGITDTQYF; CDR3nt: TGTGCCAGCAGACCGGGACAGGGTATCACAGATACGCAGTATTTT
len: 16; v_gene: TRBV3-1; j_gene: TRBJ2-1; d_gene: NA; abundance: few; CDR3aa: CASSQVEGVSYNEQFF; CDR3nt: TGTGCCAGCAGCCAAGTCGAGGGGGTTTCCTACAATGAGCAGTTCTTC
len: 14; v_gene: TRBV9; j_gene: TRBJ2-7; d_gene: TRBD1; abundance: NA; CDR3aa: CASSAGDSPYEQYF; CDR3nt: TGTGCCAGCAGCGCAGGGGACAGTCCTTACGAGCAGTACTTC
len: 12; v_gene: TRBV12-3/TRBV12-4; j_gene: TRBJ2-7; d_gene: NA; abundance: many; CDR3aa: CASSFGGYEQYF; CDR3nt: TGTGCCAGCAGTTTCGGCGGATACGAGCAGTACTTC
len: 11; v_gene: TRBV6-2/TRBV6-3; j_gene: TRBJ2-7; d_gene: NA; abundance: few; CDR3aa: CASEDSYEQYF; CDR3nt: TGTGCCAGCGAGGACTCCTACGAGCAGTACTTC
len: 15; v_gene: TRBV6-5; j_gene: TRBJ1-1; d_gene: NA; abundance: NA; CDR3aa: CASSYSGQGGTEAFF; CDR3nt: TGTGCCAGCAGTTACTCGGGCCAGGGAGGCACTGAAGCTTTCTTT
len: 14; v_gene: TRBV12-3/TRBV12-4; j_gene: TRBJ2-4; d_gene: NA; abundance: NA; CDR3aa: CASSSLPVGNIQYF; CDR3nt: TGTGCCAGCAGTTCCCTCCCAGTGGGGAACATTCAGTACTTC